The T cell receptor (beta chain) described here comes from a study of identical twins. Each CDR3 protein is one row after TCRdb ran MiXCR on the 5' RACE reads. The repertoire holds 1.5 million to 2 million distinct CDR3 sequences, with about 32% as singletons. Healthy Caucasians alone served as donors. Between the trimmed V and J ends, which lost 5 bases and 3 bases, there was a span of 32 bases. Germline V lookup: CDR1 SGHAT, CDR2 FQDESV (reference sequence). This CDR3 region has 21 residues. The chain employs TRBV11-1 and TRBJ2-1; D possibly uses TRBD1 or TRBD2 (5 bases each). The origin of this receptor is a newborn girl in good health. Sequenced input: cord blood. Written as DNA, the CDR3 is TGTGCCAGCAGCCTAACAACCCATAAAACCCTGTTGTGGGGACGCTACAATGAGCAGTTCTTC. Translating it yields CASSLTTHKTLLWGRYNEQFF.